These 8 T cell receptor beta chains originate from one sample sequenced in a study of blood T cell repertoires in COVID-19. Here immunoSEQ multiplex PCR was the method, and the copy in TCRdb shows in-frame clones only, minus some. This repertoire shows 120,000 to 150,000 clones, approximately 90% found once; its top ten account for less than 10%. Sequences were obtained from peripheral blood. These receptors all come from a woman aged 50 to 60 with active or convalescent COVID-19.

This chain links TRBV10-3 with TRBJ1-5; D possibly corresponds to TRBD1 (6 bases). V lost 6 bases and J 3 bases, leaving 12 bases between the germline ends. CDR3 size: 14 residues. Germline values: CDR1 ENHRY, CDR2 SYGVKD. CDR3 sequence (DNA): TGTGCCATCAGGAATGCAGGGGACAATCAGCCCCAGCATTTT. Its translation is CAIRNAGDNQPQHF.

The chain has TRBV28 and TRBJ1-6; D possibly corresponds to TRBD1 (6 bases). V lost 4 bases, J lost 0 bases, and 13 bases lay in between. The germline V gene encodes CDR1 MDHEN and CDR2 SYDVKM. The CDR3 length is 17 residues. The CDR3 is CASSSNRDGSYNSPLHF. In DNA form, the CDR3 reads TGTGCCAGCAGTTCGAACAGGGACGGCTCCTATAATTCACCCCTCCACTTT.

This rearrangement joins TRBV6-5 to TRBJ1-1, with 9 bases lining up with TRBD1. The CDR3 has 15 residues. Trimming cost V 6 bases and J 3 bases; bases outside gene matches: 8. CDR1 MNHEY and CDR2 SVGAGI come from the germline V gene. CDR3 sequence: CASSKWGDRDTEAFF. For the CDR3, the DNA is TGTGCCAGCAGCAAGTGGGGGGACAGGGACACTGAAGCTTTCTTT.

The chain carries TRBV5-1 and TRBJ2-3; TRBD2 aligns across 11 bases. V gave up 7 bases and J gave up 2 bases; unmatched junction bases: 6. Germline lookup yields CDR1 SGHRS and CDR2 YFSETQ. The CDR3 contains 15 residues. CDR3 DNA sequence: TGCGCCAGCCACCCGGGACTAGCGGACACAGATACGCAGTATTTT. It translates to CASHPGLADTDTQYF.

V gene TRBV11-2 combines with J gene TRBJ1-1; the match to TRBD1 covers 9 bases. There are 16 residues in the CDR3. Germline-derived CDR1 and CDR2 are SGHAT and FQNNGV. J gave up 5 bases and V 1 base, and 8 bases lay outside the gene matches. Here the CDR3 reads CASSLVVGTGRTEAFF. The CDR3 coding sequence is TGTGCCAGCAGCTTAGTAGTAGGGACAGGGAGGACTGAAGCTTTCTTT. The full variable domain, in which reference TRBV11-2 and TRBJ1-1 provide the parts outside the CDR3, is EAGVAQSPRYKIIEKRQSVAFWCNPISGHATLYWYQQILGQGPKLLIQFQNNGVVDDSQLPKDRFSAERLKGVDSTLKIQPAKLEDSAVYLCASSLVVGTGRTEAFFGQGTRLTVV.

The V gene is TRBV5-1, the J gene TRBJ1-1; TRBD1 matches at 8 bases. Trimming removed 0 bases from V and 4 bases from J; junction bases left unmatched: 5. The CDR3 has 15 residues. CDR1 and CDR2 (germline): SGHRS, YFSETQ. CDR3 DNA: TGCGCCAGCAGCTTGGAGGGCAGGGGGCTCACTGAAGCTTTCTTT. Encoded protein: CASSLEGRGLTEAFF. The whole variable domain, remainder taken from reference TRBV5-1 and TRBJ1-1, is KAGVTQTPRYLIKTRGQQVTLSCSPISGHRSVSWYQQTPGQGLQFLFEYFSETQRNKGNFPGRFSGRQFSNSRSEMNVSTLELGDSALYLCASSLEGRGLTEAFFGQGTRLTVV.

This clone was counted once. The chain employs TRBV5-8 and TRBJ1-1; a possible D gene is TRBD1 (5 bases). The CDR3 length is 14 residues. Germline V gene sequence: CDR1 SGHTS, CDR2 YDEGEE. The V end lost 0 bases, the J end lost 5 bases, and 11 bases lay between the germline ends. CDR3 in DNA: TGTGCCAGCAGCTTGGTCGGGGCGGGGACTGAAGCTTTCTTT. This codes for CASSLVGAGTEAFF.

The count of this clone is one. V usage is TRBV2 and J usage is TRBJ2-7; 9 bases are a match to TRBD1. Germline V gene sequence: CDR1 SNHLY, CDR2 FYNNEI. This CDR3 has 15 residues. Losses at the gene ends were 4 bases for V and 2 bases for J; bases not matched to a gene: 6. The CDR3 nucleotides read TGTGCCAGCAGTGCGCCGGGACAGGGAACCTACGAGCAGTACTTC. Encoded protein: CASSAPGQGTYEQYF.